Listed below are T cell receptor beta chains from one sample, sequenced in a study of shared clonotypes between healthy human individuals. Assay: immunoSEQ multiplex PCR; the TCRdb copy retains only in-frame clones and omits some. The table shows about 2 million clones, with roughly 96% occurring only once. The sequenced material came from naive CD4+ T cells sorted from blood. These receptors were collected from a man in his late teens or twenties in good health. CDR3s include the opening cysteine and the closing phenylalanine or tryptophan. Each record gives: clone size, V gene, D gene, J gene, CDR3 length, CDR3 protein, CDR3 DNA. A D gene is named only where the DNA matches it firmly. Clone size, where shown, is once, few, many, or a class for clones that have expanded.

size: NA; V: TRBV25-1; D: TRBD2; J: TRBJ2-7; length: 16; CDR3: CASSETSGLAIYEQYF; DNA: TGTGCCAGCAGTGAAACTTCGGGACTAGCGATATACGAGCAGTACTTC
size: NA; V: TRBV30; D: TRBD1; J: TRBJ2-7; length: 15; CDR3: CAWLKPQGSTYEQYF; DNA: TGTGCCTGGCTAAAACCACAGGGGTCCACCTACGAGCAGTACTTC
size: NA; V: TRBV7-9; D: TRBD2; J: TRBJ2-7; length: 15; CDR3: CASSPLAGGPYEQYF; DNA: TGTGCCAGCAGCCCCCTAGCGGGAGGTCCCTACGAGCAGTACTTC
size: once; V: TRBV5-8; D: NA; J: TRBJ1-2; length: 16; CDR3: CASSLGLILQNYGYTF; DNA: TGTGCCAGCAGCTTGGGGCTCATACTTCAGAACTATGGCTACACCTTC
size: once; V: TRBV28; D: TRBD1; J: TRBJ1-5; length: 18; CDR3: CASSLSTGGVKSNQPQHF; DNA: TGTGCCAGCAGTTTGAGTACAGGGGGTGTTAAAAGCAATCAGCCCCAGCATTTT
size: NA; V: TRBV9; D: TRBD2; J: TRBJ2-1; length: 11; CDR3: CASSLSGEQFF; DNA: TGTGCCAGCAGCCTTAGCGGGGAGCAGTTCTTC
size: NA; V: TRBV30; D: NA; J: TRBJ1-1; length: 12; CDR3: CAWSVLITEAFF; DNA: TGTGCCTGGAGTGTACTGATCACTGAAGCTTTCTTT
size: few; V: TRBV19; D: NA; J: TRBJ1-1; length: 17; CDR3: CASNTRWDFSGNTEAFF; DNA: TGTGCCAGTAACACCCGGTGGGACTTTAGCGGGAACACTGAAGCTTTCTTT
size: NA; V: TRBV19; D: NA; J: TRBJ1-6; length: 12; CDR3: CASSNWGSPLHF; DNA: TGTGCCAGTAGTAACTGGGGGTCACCCCTCCACTTT
size: NA; V: TRBV10-3; D: NA; J: TRBJ2-2; length: 13; CDR3: CAISDFTGGELFF; DNA: TGTGCCATCAGTGATTTCACCGGCGGGGAGCTGTTTTTT
size: once; V: TRBV6-5; D: NA; J: TRBJ1-4; length: 13; CDR3: CASRTGFHEKLFF; DNA: TGTGCCAGCAGGACAGGATTTCATGAAAAACTGTTTTTT
size: NA; V: TRBV11-2; D: NA; J: TRBJ1-6; length: 14; CDR3: CASSLDGVNSPLHF; DNA: TGTGCCAGCAGCTTGGACGGTGTTAATTCACCCCTCCACTTT
size: NA; V: TRBV7-9; D: TRBD1; J: TRBJ2-3; length: 16; CDR3: CASSLSPGQGTDTQYF; DNA: TGTGCCAGCAGCTTATCTCCGGGACAGGGCACAGATACGCAGTATTTT
size: NA; V: TRBV30; D: TRBD1; J: TRBJ1-1; length: 11; CDR3: CAWSSDREAFF; DNA: TGTGCCTGGAGTTCGGACAGGGAAGCTTTCTTT
size: NA; V: TRBV29-1; D: NA; J: TRBJ1-2; length: 13; CDR3: CSVEAVKNYGYTF; DNA: TGCAGCGTTGAGGCAGTTAAAAACTATGGCTACACCTTC
size: NA; V: TRBV6-5; D: NA; J: TRBJ2-7; length: 12; CDR3: CASSSNREEQYF; DNA: TGTGCCAGCAGTTCCAACAGGGAAGAGCAGTACTTC
size: NA; V: TRBV19; D: NA; J: TRBJ2-5; length: 13; CDR3: CASSIGGQETQYF; DNA: TGTGCCAGTAGTATAGGGGGGCAAGAGACCCAGTACTTC
size: NA; V: TRBV5-6; D: NA; J: TRBJ2-7; length: 15; CDR3: CASTSIGRGFYEQYF; DNA: TGTGCCAGCACCTCTATTGGGCGGGGCTTCTACGAGCAGTACTTC
size: NA; V: TRBV5-1; D: NA; J: TRBJ2-3; length: 14; CDR3: CASSLALGTDTQYF; DNA: TGCGCCAGCAGCTTAGCACTAGGCACAGATACGCAGTATTTT
size: NA; V: TRBV6-1; D: NA; J: TRBJ1-1; length: 13; CDR3: CASSDRYRNEAFF; DNA: TGTGCCAGTTCGGATCGTTACAGAAATGAAGCTTTCTTT
size: NA; V: TRBV6-1; D: TRBD1; J: TRBJ1-6; length: 14; CDR3: CASIPDRENSPLHF; DNA: TGTGCCAGCATTCCGGACAGGGAGAATTCACCCCTCCACTTT
size: NA; V: TRBV25-1; D: TRBD2; J: TRBJ2-1; length: 13; CDR3: CASSVRERGEQFF; DNA: TGTGCCAGCAGTGTGCGGGAGAGGGGTGAGCAGTTCTTC
size: NA; V: TRBV7-9; D: NA; J: TRBJ1-1; length: 13; CDR3: CASSLVQNTEAFF; DNA: TGTGCCAGCAGCTTAGTCCAGAACACTGAAGCTTTCTTT
size: NA; V: TRBV30; D: TRBD2; J: TRBJ2-5; length: 14; CDR3: CAWMLASGGETQYF; DNA: TGTGCCTGGATGTTAGCTAGCGGTGGGGAGACCCAGTACTTC
size: NA; V: TRBV5-8; D: NA; J: TRBJ1-5; length: 13; CDR3: CASSWGSGQPQHF; DNA: TGTGCCAGCAGCTGGGGATCAGGTCAGCCCCAGCATTTT
size: NA; V: TRBV5-1; D: TRBD2; J: TRBJ2-5; length: 15; CDR3: CASSPRDGGEETQYF; DNA: TGCGCCAGCAGTCCCCGGGACGGGGGGGAAGAGACCCAGTACTTC
size: NA; V: TRBV6-5; D: NA; J: TRBJ2-5; length: 14; CDR3: CASSAGTHQETQYF; DNA: TGTGCCAGCAGCGCCGGGACGCACCAAGAGACCCAGTACTTC
size: NA; V: TRBV19; D: TRBD1; J: TRBJ1-4; length: 14; CDR3: CASRATGGNEKLFF; DNA: TGTGCCAGTAGGGCCACAGGGGGCAATGAAAAACTGTTTTTT
size: NA; V: TRBV9; D: NA; J: TRBJ2-7; length: 14; CDR3: CASSVGVGSYEQYF; DNA: TGTGCCAGCAGCGTAGGGGTAGGTTCCTACGAGCAGTACTTC
size: once; V: TRBV7-9; D: NA; J: TRBJ1-3; length: 15; CDR3: CASSLGREAGNTIYF; DNA: TGTGCCAGCAGCTTAGGAAGGGAGGCTGGAAACACCATATATTTT
size: NA; V: TRBV5-4; D: TRBD2; J: TRBJ2-7; length: 14; CDR3: CASSTSGRFNEQYF; DNA: TGTGCCAGCAGTACTAGCGGGAGGTTCAACGAGCAGTACTTC
size: NA; V: TRBV4-1; D: TRBD2; J: TRBJ2-1; length: 16; CDR3: CASSQDASGPYNEQFF; DNA: TGCGCCAGCAGCCAAGACGCTAGCGGACCTTACAATGAGCAGTTCTTC
size: NA; V: TRBV11-2; D: NA; J: TRBJ2-7; length: 15; CDR3: CASSLGGWSTYEQYF; DNA: TGTGCCAGCAGCTTAGGGGGCTGGAGTACCTACGAGCAGTACTTC
size: NA; V: TRBV2; D: NA; J: TRBJ2-5; length: 14; CDR3: CASSLMAVQETQYF; DNA: TGTGCCAGCAGTCTGATGGCTGTCCAAGAGACCCAGTACTTC
size: few; V: TRBV9; D: TRBD1; J: TRBJ1-2; length: 17; CDR3: CASSVGDRGRSDHGYTF; DNA: TGTGCCAGCAGCGTAGGGGACAGGGGGCGGTCCGACCATGGCTACACCTTC
size: NA; V: TRBV5-1; D: NA; J: TRBJ1-4; length: 15; CDR3: CASSLAGTDNEKLFF; DNA: TGCGCCAGCAGCTTAGCCGGGACGGACAATGAAAAACTGTTTTTT
size: few; V: TRBV28; D: NA; J: TRBJ1-2; length: 12; CDR3: CASSLRAGGYTF; DNA: TGTGCCAGCAGTTTAAGGGCGGGTGGCTACACCTTC
size: NA; V: TRBV11-3; D: TRBD2; J: TRBJ2-2; length: 15; CDR3: CASSFSGGASGELFF; DNA: TGTGCCAGCAGCTTCAGCGGGGGGGCATCCGGGGAGCTGTTTTTT
size: NA; V: TRBV27; D: NA; J: TRBJ1-4; length: 15; CDR3: CASLSSREINEKLFF; DNA: TGTGCCAGCCTCTCCTCCCGGGAAATTAATGAAAAACTGTTTTTT
size: NA; V: TRBV30; D: NA; J: TRBJ1-2; length: 13; CDR3: CAWSVGLPYGYTF; DNA: TGTGCCTGGAGTGTGGGTTTACCCTATGGCTACACCTTC
size: NA; V: TRBV6-1; D: TRBD1; J: TRBJ2-2; length: 14; CDR3: CASSDRQGAGELFF; DNA: TGTGCCAGCAGCGACAGACAGGGGGCCGGGGAGCTGTTTTTT
size: NA; V: TRBV19; D: NA; J: TRBJ2-7; length: 15; CDR3: CASSIVAESSYEQYF; DNA: TGTGCCAGTAGTATAGTTGCAGAAAGCTCCTACGAGCAGTACTTC
size: NA; V: TRBV28; D: NA; J: TRBJ1-2; length: 14; CDR3: CANSLSGWNYGYTF; DNA: TGTGCCAACAGTTTAAGTGGGTGGAACTATGGCTACACCTTC
size: once; V: TRBV10-3; D: TRBD2; J: TRBJ2-1; length: 15; CDR3: CAILEGLAGVGEQFF; DNA: TGTGCCATCCTTGAGGGACTAGCGGGAGTAGGTGAGCAGTTCTTC
size: once; V: TRBV2; D: TRBD1; J: TRBJ2-7; length: 15; CDR3: CASNRRTGSSYEQYF; DNA: TGTGCCAGCAACCGACGGACAGGGAGCTCCTACGAGCAGTACTTC
size: NA; V: TRBV19; D: NA; J: TRBJ1-1; length: 14; CDR3: CASSPGEILAEAFF; DNA: TGTGCCAGTAGTCCCGGGGAAATCTTGGCTGAAGCTTTCTTT
size: NA; V: TRBV11-2; D: NA; J: TRBJ1-1; length: 14; CDR3: CASSSQVVNTEAFF; DNA: TGTGCCAGCAGCTCCCAAGTAGTGAACACTGAAGCTTTCTTT
size: NA; V: TRBV19; D: TRBD1; J: TRBJ1-6; length: 14; CDR3: CASRGADYNSPLHF; DNA: TGTGCCAGCAGGGGGGCGGATTATAATTCACCCCTCCACTTT
size: NA; V: TRBV7-8; D: NA; J: TRBJ2-5; length: 14; CDR3: CASSQGGVQETQYF; DNA: TGTGCCAGCAGCCAGGGCGGGGTCCAAGAGACCCAGTACTTC
size: NA; V: TRBV6-1; D: TRBD1; J: TRBJ2-5; length: 15; CDR3: CASSEAQGTGETQYF; DNA: TGTGCCAGCAGTGAAGCGCAAGGGACAGGGGAGACCCAGTACTTC